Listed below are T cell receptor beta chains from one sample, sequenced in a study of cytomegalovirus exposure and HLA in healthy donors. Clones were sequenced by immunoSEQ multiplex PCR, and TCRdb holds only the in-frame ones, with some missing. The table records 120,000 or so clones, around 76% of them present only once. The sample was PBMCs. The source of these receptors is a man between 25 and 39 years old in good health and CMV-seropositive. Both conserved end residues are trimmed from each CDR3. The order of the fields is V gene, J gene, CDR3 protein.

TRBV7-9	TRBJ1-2	ASSLGGQGRGGGYT
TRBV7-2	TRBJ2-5	ASSPSGGAIKTQY
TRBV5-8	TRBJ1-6	ASSLGRVENSPLH
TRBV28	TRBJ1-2	ASRGQGYGYT
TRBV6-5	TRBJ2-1	ASRQGYYNEQF
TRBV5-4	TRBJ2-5	ASSLAGYSQGRFGTQY
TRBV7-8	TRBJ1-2	ASSGGTGGWDYGYT
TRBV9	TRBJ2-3	ASSVWTSGTDTQY
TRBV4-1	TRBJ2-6	ASSRAGLGANVLT
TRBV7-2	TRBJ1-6	ASRQDTSYNSPLH
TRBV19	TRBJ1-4	ASSPGTRRARKLF
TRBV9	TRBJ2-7	ASSAKDTNEQY
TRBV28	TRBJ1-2	ASSARGSNYGYT
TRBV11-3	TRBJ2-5	ASSLGSRGGRETQY
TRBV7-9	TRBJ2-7	ASSRSIGVEQY
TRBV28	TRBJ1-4	ASRGLGEKLF
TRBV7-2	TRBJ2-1	ASSPAAGWPYNEQF
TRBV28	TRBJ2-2	ASRNRDRGTGELF
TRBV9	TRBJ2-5	ASSVGGSGEPETQY
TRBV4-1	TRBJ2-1	ASSQVGGVYNEQF
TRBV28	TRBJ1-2	ASSLTGGDYGYT
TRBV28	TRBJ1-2	ASSLTGFNYGYT
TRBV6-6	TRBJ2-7	ASSYSGTGTYEQY
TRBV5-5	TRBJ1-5	ASSVVGDSQFLEPQH
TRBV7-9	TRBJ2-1	ASSRGEGNEQF
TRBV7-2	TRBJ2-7	ASSPGTGGPYEQY
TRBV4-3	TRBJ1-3	ASSQQQVYSGNTIY
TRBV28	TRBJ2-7	ASSFRGTLAPYEQY
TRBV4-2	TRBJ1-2	ASSPTVSSYGYT
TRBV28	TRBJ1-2	ASSLRRTGPYGYT
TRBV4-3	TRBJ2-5	ASSQGTGETQY
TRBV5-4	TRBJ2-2	ASSFGLGTGELF
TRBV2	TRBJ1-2	ASSQDPTSRGT
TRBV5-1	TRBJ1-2	ASSQTDTSVGYT
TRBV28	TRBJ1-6	SSDGDYNSPLH
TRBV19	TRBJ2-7	ASRGQGEHEQY
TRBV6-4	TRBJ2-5	ASSPTTGGVETQY
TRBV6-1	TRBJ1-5	ASSEGRSSNQPQH
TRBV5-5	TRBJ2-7	ASSRPGRPYEQY
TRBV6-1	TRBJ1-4	ASRRQDVYEKLF
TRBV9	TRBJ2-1	ASSVGGEFYNEQF
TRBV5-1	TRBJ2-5	ASSFPEQGIRETQY
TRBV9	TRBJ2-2	ASSVRGQGELF
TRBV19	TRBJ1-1	ASRKDRGRKTEAF
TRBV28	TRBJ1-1	ASSFLGGMNTEAF
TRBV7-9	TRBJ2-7	ASSQQGSIY
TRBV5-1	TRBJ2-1	ASSLGLAGGLNEQF
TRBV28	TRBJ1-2	ASLWGGVESGYT